The T cell receptor beta chain described here comes from a study of cytomegalovirus exposure and HLA in healthy donors (TCRdb year 2017). Concerning the study at large: An earlier analysis of more than 550 of the donors reported 276 Gb of sequence data and 117 million unique TCR beta sequences obtained from approximately 180 million T cells. Along with the approximately 600-subject first cohort, a separate validation cohort of around 110 different subjects was used. The study combined high-throughput TCR immunosequencing, statistical association of individual TCRs with disease status, and machine learning to predict cytomegalovirus infection status. Typing coverage varied by locus: roughly 620-640 donors for A, B, C, DRB1 and DQB1; some 520 for DQA1; over 600 for DPA1; about 450 for DPB1. A later analysis re-analyzed previously published TCR beta repertoires from 550 to 700 donors and added high-resolution HLA genotyping to study TCR occurrence patterns. An earlier analysis of 587 of the donors used high-throughput TCR beta sequencing to judge whether each TCR beta V gene segment behaved as functional or pseudogenic. Donor age, sex, ethnicity and CMV serostatus were compiled together with the repertoire data. Of the 398 genotyped donors, about 80% fell in the genetic ancestry cluster associated with self-reported Caucasian donors. Class I and class II HLA loci were covered by the typing at four-digit resolution. Roughly five DR-DQ haplotypes were handled as single units for association and clustering, since linkage in the cohort was strong. Among 398 genotyped donors of the cohort, an average of approximately 240,000 unique TCR beta nucleotide sequences was sequenced per donor, of which 15% to 20% were non-productive. An early release that covered more than 550 HLA-typed donors contained 300 to 350 gigabases of sequencing data and tens of millions of unique TCR sequences. All discovery cohort repertoires had been generated on a single sequencing platform. The study aimed to test whether signatures of past pathogen exposure could be identified by cataloging public T cell receptors. Rather than drawing on any new phenotypic data, the later analysis identified candidate immune exposures from TCR beta sequences and the way those sequences occurred across donors. Genome-wide SNP genotypes for about 65% of the 666 donors were used in a later genetic analysis, which treated that subset as a discovery cohort. The T cell repertoires of 670 or so subjects were profiled by immunosequencing and related to cytomegalovirus serostatus. What the work shows at the level of the full study, not this receptor alone: In a later analysis, the rate of TCR association differed among HLA loci, with DRB1 alleles having the most associated TCRs and HLA-C alleles having the fewest. Most TCR sequences were observed very rarely across donors, whereas some public TCRs were present in many individuals. A later genetic analysis associated a missense DCLRE1C variant with V-gene and J-gene trimming of TCR beta chains, and an independent cohort replicated the association. In a later analysis, HLA-associated TCR beta chains were found to be more clonally expanded and to have lower generation probabilities than equally common non-associated chains. Linkage disequilibrium might explain the correlated functional status among segregating V segments, but an unknown experimental factor could not be excluded. Strong co-occurrence of HLA alleles, especially DR and DQ, made assigning TCR associations to individual alleles difficult. A later analysis found that most CMV-associated TCR beta chains appeared HLA-restricted, with HLA associations seemingly driven largely by CMV exposure. Some IMGT-functional V segments, including TRBV6-2 and TRBV6-3, could not be distinguished by the 87-base-pair reads and were therefore excluded. Because HLA typing was missing for some donors at each locus, association tests included only the typed subset. A few of the identified cytomegalovirus-associated TCR beta chains were confirmed in vitro to be specific for cytomegalovirus antigens. The study gave a list of 150 to 200 TCR beta chains associated with cytomegalovirus. A cluster of highly shared sequence variants was judged likely to be a technical artifact of the sequencing pipeline. According to a later analysis, parvovirus B19, influenza, CMV and Epstein-Barr virus appeared linked to several top co-occurrence clusters. In an earlier analysis of approximately 600 of the donors, most TCR beta V segments were observed in productive rearrangements about 87% or about 30% of the time, broadly matching IMGT annotations. The classifier was reported to diagnose cytomegalovirus status with high specificity and sensitivity in both the original and validation cohorts. For the cohort, immune exposure information was limited to CMV serostatus. Compared with the roughly 700-donor mean, donors in an Asian-associated ancestry cluster had fewer N-insertions in productive TCRs, according to a later genetic analysis. The authors suggested that the approach could potentially be extended to other disease states and immunological phenotypes. The earlier analysis of some 540 of the donors excluded about 16 rarely observed V segments, including chromosome 9 orphons, because counts were too low. In a later analysis, around 17,000 TCR beta sequences were associated with specific HLA alleles at a false discovery rate of 0.05. Only TCR beta chains were sequenced in this cohort, and the absence of alpha or paired-chain data limited detectable features. A further reported finding was that TCR beta sequences accurately predicted the HLA-A and HLA-B alleles for most subjects in the first cohort. Presence/absence analyses assumed roughly uniform sequencing depth across donors, an assumption that may not hold.

Looking up the germline V gene yields CDR1 KGHSH and CDR2 LQKENI. A distance of 4 bases separates the germline ends of V and J, which lose 1 base and 1 base respectively. Measured from the cysteine to the phenylalanine, the CDR3 is 13 residues long. Only the CDR3 part of the read is kept: 39 bases, read in frame from the first base. About this clone itself: The specificity of this receptor is unknown. No per-base quality is available; no much larger clone lies one base away.

In total, 666 healthy bone marrow donors made up the cohort. All cohort members were sampled while nominally healthy, although unrecorded immune exposures were likely present. The donor was CMV seronegative and belonged to the group of 350 to 400 seronegative cohort members. Every donor gave a peripheral blood sample, and the peripheral blood mononuclear cells from that sample were used for TCR beta sequencing. Genomic DNA extraction from the blood cell samples was performed with the Qiagen DNeasy Blood Extraction Kit. To prepare the library, the immunoSEQ multiplex PCR assay was applied. For the multiplex PCR, a mixture combining 60 forward primers for TCR Vbeta segments and 13 reverse primers for TCR Jbeta segments was used. The CDR3 region of rearranged TCR beta genes was amplified from genomic DNA by a multiplex PCR assay. Amplified TCR beta libraries were sequenced as 87-base-pair reads on the Illumina HiSeq System. The authors processed their data as follows. Across the 700 or so repertoires, a later analysis counted some 81 million unique TCR beta chains, some 11 million of which were shared by at least two donors. A nearest-neighbor algorithm error-corrected the raw reads and collapsed the reads into unique sequences, merging closely related sequences to remove PCR and sequencing errors. CDR3 sequences were aligned to IMGT reference sequences to assign V, D and J gene segments. For a sequence to be retained, a match of at least six nucleotides was required to both a V gene segment and a J gene segment. A rearrangement was called productive if the CDR3 had no stop codons and remained in frame with V and J, and every other rearrangement was called non-productive. CDR3 was defined according to IMGT convention as the region running from the second conserved V-encoded cysteine to the conserved J-encoded phenylalanine. Sequences without an unambiguous match to a single V gene segment were excluded from the earlier analysis of approximately 560 of the donors. An earlier analysis of several hundred of the donors classified V segments as functional when productive rearrangements were above 56.7% and as segregating when the standard deviation between donors was above 5%. A statistical classification framework was built for diagnosing cytomegalovirus status from the catalog of TCR beta chain sequences. In a later analysis, V and J genes were assigned by comparing TCR nucleotide sequences against IMGT/GENE-DB human TR gene sequences. A later analysis assigned CDR3 sequences and most-parsimonious VDJ recombination scenarios with the TCRdist pipeline. In a later analysis, each TCR beta chain was defined by its CDR3 amino acid sequence together with its V-gene family, and reads lacking a unique V-gene family were excluded. A later analysis removed 550 to 650 highly shared, low-generation-probability nucleotide sequences to deal with suspected cross-contamination and a sequencing artifact. For each public chain, a later analysis derived a clonal expansion index from normalized ranks of inferred template counts within each repertoire. In a later analysis, generation probabilities were computed using a VDJ recombination model fitted to out-of-frame rearrangements, and the results were checked against IGoR. A later analysis scored TCR-TCR, TCR-HLA and TCR-CMV co-occurrence with hypergeometric tests, applying a repertoire-size bias correction to TCR pairs. A later analysis estimated false discovery rates by permuting HLA or CMV assignments 20 times. In a later analysis, co-occurring TCRs were grouped with DBSCAN, and TCRdist sequence similarity was added when clustering was performed within HLA-allele-positive subsets. Repertoires with fewer than 30,000 or more than 120,000 public chains were left out of co-occurrence clustering, as were five repertoires with anomalous nucleotide sharing. This immuneACCESS table, as held by TCRdb, lists in-frame sequences with V and J called but not all clones. Of the missing ones, under half trace to an unresolved V gene in checked studies; the others have no known cause. V and J calls and clone size are copied from that table; D and trimming were computed from the DNA. A total of 150,000 to 200,000 clones appear in this sample, under 85% of them only once. The top ten hold 4.8% of the sample.

Rearrangement joined TRBV18 to TRBJ1-1; no D gene is confidently identified. This TCR was sampled from a man between 18 and 35 years old in good health and CMV-seronegative. The specimen sequenced was PBMCs. The DNA sequence reads TGTGCCAGCTCACCACACGGGAACACTGAAGCTTTCTTT. The resulting protein is CASSPHGNTEAFF. The full variable domain, with segments outside the CDR3 supplied by the reference TRBV18 and TRBJ1-1 proteins, appears as NAGVMQNPRHLVRRRGQEARLRCSPMKGHSHVYWYRQLPEEGLKFMVYLQKENIIDESGMPKERFSAEFPKEGPSILRIQQVVRGDSAAYFCASSPHGNTEAFFGQGTRLTVV.